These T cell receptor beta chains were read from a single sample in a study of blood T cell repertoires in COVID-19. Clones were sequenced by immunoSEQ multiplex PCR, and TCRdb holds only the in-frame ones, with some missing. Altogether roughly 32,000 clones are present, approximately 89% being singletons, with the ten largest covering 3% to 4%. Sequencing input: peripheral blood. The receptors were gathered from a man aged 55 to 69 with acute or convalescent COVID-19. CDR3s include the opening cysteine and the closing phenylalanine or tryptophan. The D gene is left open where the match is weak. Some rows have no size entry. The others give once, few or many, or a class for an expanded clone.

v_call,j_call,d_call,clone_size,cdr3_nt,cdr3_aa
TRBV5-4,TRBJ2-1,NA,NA,TGTGCCAGCCGGCCCGGGGGTCCCCTATACAATGAGCAGTTCTTC,CASRPGGPLYNEQFF
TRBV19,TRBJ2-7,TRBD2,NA,TGTGCCAGTAGTATAGAACTAGCGGGAGGCGAGCAGTACTTC,CASSIELAGGEQYF
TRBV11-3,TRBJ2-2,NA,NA,TGTGCCAGCAGCCTCCTCTTCCAATCAGGGGACACCGGGGAGCTGTTTTTT,CASSLLFQSGDTGELFF
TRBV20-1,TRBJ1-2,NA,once,TGCAGTGCAGACTCAGCGTATGGCTACACCTTC,CSADSAYGYTF
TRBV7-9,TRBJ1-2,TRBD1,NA,TGTGCCAGCAGCTTAACCTCCGGGACAGGGGCCGGCGGCTACACCTTC,CASSLTSGTGAGGYTF
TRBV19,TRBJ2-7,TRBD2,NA,TGTGCCAGTAGTTCTTATGTGATAGCGGGAGTCTACGAGCAGTACTTC,CASSSYVIAGVYEQYF
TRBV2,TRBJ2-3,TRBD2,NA,TGTGCCAGCAGTGAATTACTAGCGGGGGCAGATACGCAGTATTTT,CASSELLAGADTQYF
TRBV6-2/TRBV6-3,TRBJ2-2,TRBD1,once,TGTGCCAGCAGTTACTCGCTAGGGGGCTCGGACACCGGGGAGCTGTTTTTT,CASSYSLGGSDTGELFF
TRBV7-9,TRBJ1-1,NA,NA,TGTGCCAGCAGCGTTATGAACACTGAAGCTTTCTTT,CASSVMNTEAFF
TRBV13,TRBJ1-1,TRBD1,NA,TGTGCCAGCAGCGAGCTTACAGGGGCGGCCACTGAAGCTTTCTTT,CASSELTGAATEAFF
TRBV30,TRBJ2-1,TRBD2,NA,TGTGCCTGGAGTGTGGGCGGGAGACCCTACAATGAGCAGTTCTTC,CAWSVGGRPYNEQFF
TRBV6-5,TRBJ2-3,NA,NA,TGTGCCAGCAGTTACTCTAAGAGAAGCACAGATACGCAGTATTTT,CASSYSKRSTDTQYF
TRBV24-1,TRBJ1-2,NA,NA,TGTGCCACCAGTGACTCTACAGGGTCAGGCTACACCTTC,CATSDSTGSGYTF
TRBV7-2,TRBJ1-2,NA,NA,TGTGCCAGCAGCTTAGCAGTATATGACTACTATGGCTACACCTTC,CASSLAVYDYYGYTF
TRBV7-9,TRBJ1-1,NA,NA,TGTGCCAGCAGCTTTCAGACAGAAGGAACTGAAGCTTTCTTT,CASSFQTEGTEAFF
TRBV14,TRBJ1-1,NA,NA,TGTGCCAGCAGCCTATATTGGAACACTGAAGCTTTCTTT,CASSLYWNTEAFF
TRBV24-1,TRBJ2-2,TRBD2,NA,TGTGCCACCAGTGATTCGGGACTAGAGAACACCGGGGAGCTGTTTTTT,CATSDSGLENTGELFF
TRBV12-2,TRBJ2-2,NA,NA,TGTGCAAGTCGCTTACGACATAACACCGGGGAGCTGTTTTTT,CASRLRHNTGELFF
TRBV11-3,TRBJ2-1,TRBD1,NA,TGTGCCAGCAGCTTTCTCGGACAGGGAAGGGGCAATGAGCAGTTCTTC,CASSFLGQGRGNEQFF
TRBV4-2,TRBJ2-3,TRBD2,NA,TGTGCCAGCAGCCAACTACTAGCGAAGAGCACAGATACGCAGTATTTT,CASSQLLAKSTDTQYF
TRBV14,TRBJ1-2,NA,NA,TGTGCCAGCAGCCCCCGGACAACTATTTACTATGGCTACACCTTC,CASSPRTTIYYGYTF
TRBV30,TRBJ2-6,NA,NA,TGTGCCTGGACTACCTCTGGGGCCAACGTCCTGACTTTC,CAWTTSGANVLTF
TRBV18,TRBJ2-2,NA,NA,TGTGCCAGCTCAGAGGACAGACCGAACACCGGGGAGCTGTTTTTT,CASSEDRPNTGELFF
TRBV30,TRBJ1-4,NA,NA,TGTGCCTGGAGTGTACCGGTGCGGGAAAAACTGTTTTTT,CAWSVPVREKLFF
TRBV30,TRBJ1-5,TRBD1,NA,TGTGCCTGGAGTGCTGACAGGGGGCCCAATCAGCCCCAGCATTTT,CAWSADRGPNQPQHF
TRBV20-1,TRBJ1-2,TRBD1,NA,TGCAGTGCTAGTGGGGGCATCGACAGGGGACGGAATTATGGCTACACCTTC,CSASGGIDRGRNYGYTF
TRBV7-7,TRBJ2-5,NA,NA,TGTGCTAGCAGCTTAACCGGACTGGGGTTGGGGACCCAGTACTTC,CASSLTGLGLGTQYF
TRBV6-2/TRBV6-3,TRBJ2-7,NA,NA,TGTGCCAGCAGTTACGACAGACCCTCCAACTACGAGCAGTACTTC,CASSYDRPSNYEQYF
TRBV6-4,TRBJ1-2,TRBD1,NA,TGTGCCAGCAGTCCGACAGGGCTCGGGAGCTATGGCTACACCTTC,CASSPTGLGSYGYTF
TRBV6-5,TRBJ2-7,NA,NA,TGTGCCAGCAGTTACGGCCGGGACGAGCAGTACTTC,CASSYGRDEQYF
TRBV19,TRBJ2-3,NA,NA,TGTGCCAGTAGTACCGTGGTAGCTAATACGCAGTATTTT,CASSTVVANTQYF
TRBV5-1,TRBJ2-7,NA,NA,TGCGCCAGCAGCCGGACAGCGACCGGCGAGCAGTACTTC,CASSRTATGEQYF
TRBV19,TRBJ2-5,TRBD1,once,TGTGCCAGTAGTCCTCCCGGGACAGGAAGGGAGACCCAGTACTTC,CASSPPGTGRETQYF
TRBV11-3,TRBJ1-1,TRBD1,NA,TGTGCCAGCAGCTTAAATGGACAGGATCACACTGAAGCTTTCTTT,CASSLNGQDHTEAFF
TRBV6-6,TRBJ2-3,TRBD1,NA,TGTGCCAGCAGTCTTCGACAGGGTATTTTCAATGAAGCAGATACGCAGTATTTT,CASSLRQGIFNEADTQYF
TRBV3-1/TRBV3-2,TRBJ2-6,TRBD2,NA,TGTGCCAGCAGTCAGGGAGGGGCTGGGGCCAACGTCCTGACTTTC,CASSQGGAGANVLTF
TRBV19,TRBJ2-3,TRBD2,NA,TGTGCCAGTAGTCTTAGCCCTACTAGCGTATCGCAGTATTTT,CASSLSPTSVSQYF
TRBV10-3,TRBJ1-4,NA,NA,TGTGCCATCAGTGACAACAGGAGGGAGAGTGGTGAAAAACTGTTTTTT,CAISDNRRESGEKLFF
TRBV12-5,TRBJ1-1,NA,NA,TGTGCTAGTGGTTTGCCACGTGCAGGCAGGAACACTGAAGCTTTCTTT,CASGLPRAGRNTEAFF
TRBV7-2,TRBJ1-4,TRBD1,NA,TGTGCCAGCAGCCGGGACAGTTTCAATGAAAAACTGTTTTTT,CASSRDSFNEKLFF
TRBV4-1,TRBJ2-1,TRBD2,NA,TGCGCCAGCAGCCAAGATCGTGATAGCGGGAGGGGAAATGAGCAGTTCTTC,CASSQDRDSGRGNEQFF
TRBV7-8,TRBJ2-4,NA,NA,TGTGCCAGCAGCCCAGAGGGCGGGCTAGCCAAAAACATTCAGTACTTC,CASSPEGGLAKNIQYF
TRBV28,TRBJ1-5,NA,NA,TGTGCCAGCAACTCAGGGGCCCAGCCCCAGCATTTT,CASNSGAQPQHF